This T cell receptor beta chain was sequenced for a study of control samples from healthy donors and cancer patients. Libraries were prepared by immunoSEQ multiplex PCR; TCRdb keeps only in-frame clonotypes and omits some of them. The sample includes some 78,000 clones, 85% to 90% seen only once; the top ten take 7.6%. This receptor was identified in a woman in her sixties in good health. What was sequenced was blood.

CDR3: CASSPPGGGYSYEQYF. The CDR3 DNA reads TGTGCCAGTAGCCCTCCTGGAGGGGGCTACTCCTACGAGCAGTACTTC. The chain is built from TRBV19 and TRBJ2-7; D is possibly TRBD1 (7 bases). Trimming removed 6 bases from V and 0 bases from J, with 18 bases in between. There are 16 residues in the CDR3. Germline V lookup: CDR1 LNHDA, CDR2 SQIVND (reference sequence).